This entry features one T cell receptor (beta chain) sequence. This same CDR3 is encoded by further DNA sequences in the sample. The table came from immunoSEQ multiplex PCR; TCRdb's copy has only in-frame clones and leaves some out. The sample includes 200,000 to 300,000 clones, more than 75% of them seen just once. These data originate in a study of Ad26.COV2.S vaccination and SARS-CoV-2 variants. Treatment specified: about 20 received Ad26.COV2.S at low or high dose, single or two shots; 5 received placebo; per-sample allocation not given. Repertoires come from day 63 after the first vaccine or placebo injection. This CDR3 comprises 12 residues. V gave up 5 bases and J gave up 0 bases, with 3 bases separating them. Germline V CDR1 and CDR2: SEHNR, FQNEAQ (reference sequence).

The sample in question was peripheral blood, obtained in a trial of Ad26.COV2.S vaccine versus placebo. V is TRBV7-9 and J is TRBJ2-3, with D hard to call. The sequence was obtained from a person between 18 and 60 years old who received the Ad26.COV2.S COVID-19 vaccine or a placebo. The CDR3: CASSPSTDTQYF. The CDR3 nucleotides are TGTGCCAGCAGCCCCAGCACAGATACGCAGTATTTT.